The 20 T cell receptor beta chains below all came from one sample that was sequenced in a study of human T cells and chemical hapten exposure. The time point is: pre-sensitization, week 0. The treatment is: therapeutic diphenylcyclopropenone sensitization with weekly scalp DPC. A single record per CDR3 protein comes from TCRdb applying MiXCR to the RACE reads. Seen here are some 400,000 distinct CDR3 sequences, 5.1% observed once, and the top ten hold about 2.5%. The material sequenced was whole blood, taken in connection with sensitization to the hapten diphenylcyclopropenone (DPC). These receptors all come from a woman aged 45-59 years with alopecia areata. Some clones in this sample may be carry-over from other donors' samples.

For this clonotype: Being one base from a much bigger clone, this may be a read error. The chain links TRBV20-1 to TRBJ2-7, with TRBD1 matching over 9 bases. Looked up from germline, CDR1 is DFQATT and CDR2 is SNEGSKA (reference sequence). CDR3 length: 14 residues. The ends lost 3 bases at V and 6 bases at J; junction bases unmatched: 9. For the CDR3, the DNA is TGCAGTGCTAGGGCGGACAGGGGTGTTTTCGAGCAGTACTTC. Amino acids: CSARADRGVFEQYF.

The chain uses TRBV15 and TRBJ2-3; D unclear. The CDR3 is 16 residues long. The V end was cut by 0 bases, the J end by 6 bases, with 16 bases between. The germline CDR1 and CDR2 sequences are LNHNV and YYDKDF (reference sequence). In nucleotides, the CDR3 is TGTGCCACCAGCAGAGAGACCCAATACCTCAGGGATACGCAGTATTTT. It encodes CATSRETQYLRDTQYF.

This clonotype was seen many times. The genes are TRBV10-3 and TRBJ2-1, with no clear D. V lost 3 bases and J 4 bases, leaving 16 bases between the germline ends. Germline assignment: CDR1 ENHRY and CDR2 SYGVKD. There are 16 residues in the CDR3. The CDR3 nucleotides are TGTGCCATCAGTGACCTTAACCGGGCGGTATACAATGAGCAGTTCTTC. This translates into CAISDLNRAVYNEQFF.

In this sample, this clonotype turned up many times. The chain uses TRBV4-1 and TRBJ1-2; D call uncertain. CDR3 length: 13 residues. From germline, CDR1 is MGHRA and CDR2 YSYEKL. Trimming pared 0 bases from V and 3 bases from J, leaving 5 bases between. The CDR3 bases are TGCGCCAGCAGCCAAGAGACTTACTATGGCTACACCTTC. It encodes CASSQETYYGYTF.

As for this clonotype: The junction shows a germline mismatch at one end, possibly a read error. CDR3 in amino acids: CACSLVAGGLYEQYF. The CDR3, as DNA: TGCGCCTGCAGCTTAGTAGCGGGGGGCCTTTACGAGCAGTACTTC. The chain uses TRBV5-1 and TRBJ2-7, with TRBD2 identical over 10 bases. Germline V gene data show CDR1 as SGHRS and CDR2 as YFSETQ. The CDR3 contains 15 residues.

This clonotype was found many times. The genes are TRBV6-2 or TRBV6-3 and TRBJ2-1; D gene uncertain. In germline, CDR1 is MNHEY, CDR2 SVGEGT. The CDR3 has 14 residues. V dropped 0 bases and J dropped 4 bases, with 7 bases sitting between them. CDR3 DNA: TGTGCCAGCAGTTACTCAGCGTTGTACAATGAGCAGTTCTTC. Translation: CASSYSALYNEQFF.

This clonotype came up a few times. The chain recombines TRBV11-2 with TRBJ2-3; the D is unclear. Trimming stripped 1 base from V and 3 bases from J, with 8 bases between. Germline assignment: CDR1 SGHAT and CDR2 FQNNGV. This CDR3 has 14 residues. CDR3 nucleotide sequence: TGTGCCAGCAGCTTAGGGATAAGGACAGATACGCAGTATTTT. Protein: CASSLGIRTDTQYF.

Ten or more counts support this clonotype. This chain joins TRBV5-1 and TRBJ1-3; D call uncertain. V lost 4 bases, J lost 4 bases, and 12 bases lay in between. The CDR3 totals 14 residues. Germline-derived CDR1 and CDR2 are SGHRS and YFSETQ. The CDR3 loop reads CASSLTTNGNTIYF. The CDR3 nucleotides read TGCGCCAGCAGCCTCACGACCAACGGAAACACCATATATTTT.

There are many counts of this clonotype. The V gene is TRBV6-5, the J gene TRBJ1-6, with a possible D match to TRBD1 (5 bases). V lost 0 bases and J 5 bases, leaving 14 bases between the germline ends. The CDR3 has 17 residues. The germline V gene has CDR1 MNHEY and CDR2 SVGAGI. The CDR3 region has the DNA TGTGCCAGCAGTTACTCCTCGGCAGGGCCGGATAATTCACCCCTCCACTTT. Its protein is CASSYSSAGPDNSPLHF.

This clonotype was counted at least ten times. The chain employs TRBV27 and TRBJ2-7; 7 bases map to TRBD2. Germline CDR1 MNHEY, CDR2 SMNVEV (reference sequence). Unmatched junction bases numbered 11, after V lost 6 bases and J lost 3 bases. The CDR3 is made up of 15 amino acids. This CDR3 is CASRNTGEGHYEQYF. The CDR3 DNA follows: TGTGCCAGCAGAAACACCGGGGAGGGGCACTACGAGCAGTACTTC.

The chain joins TRBV27 to TRBJ2-1; TRBD2 aligns across 10 bases. J gave up 9 bases and V 3 bases, and 11 bases lay outside the gene matches. CDR1 and CDR2 (germline): MNHEY, SMNVEV (reference sequence). The CDR3 contains 16 residues. The CDR3 sequence: CASSFQGSGRASEQFF. Here the CDR3 DNA reads TGTGCCAGCAGTTTCCAGGGGAGCGGGAGGGCCAGTGAGCAGTTCTTC.

This clonotype was seen repeatedly, ten times or more. The chain employs TRBV28 and TRBJ2-7; 8 bases align to TRBD2. Germline V lookup: CDR1 MDHEN, CDR2 SYDVKM. This CDR3 spans 17 amino acids. After removal of 2 bases from V and 2 bases from J, the junction contained 11 bases not matched to a gene. CDR3 DNA sequence: TGTGCCAGCAGTTTAGAGGTGGGGGGTAGCGGGACCTACGAGCAGTACTTC. Residues: CASSLEVGGSGTYEQYF.

This clonotype occurred a few times. The chain couples TRBV7-9 to TRBJ2-1; D is undetermined. Germline values: CDR1 SEHNR, CDR2 FQNEAQ (reference sequence). The CDR3 contains 14 residues. V gave up 10 bases and J gave up 10 bases, with 23 bases separating them. As DNA, the CDR3 is TGTGCCACCTCAAAGGGAACCCCTCCTCGAGAGCAGTTCTTC. Protein product: CATSKGTPPREQFF.

This clonotype was detected only a few times. The chain uses TRBV11-2 and TRBJ1-1; the D gene is possibly TRBD1 (6 bases). The CDR3 is 16 residues long. V lost 1 base, J lost 1 base, and 13 bases lay in between. Germline CDR1 reads SGHAT; CDR2 reads FQNNGV. The CDR3 sequence is CASSLGGRGRNTEAFF. CDR3 in DNA: TGTGCCAGCAGCTTAGGAGGTAGGGGGAGGAACACTGAAGCTTTCTTT.

This clonotype was seen at least ten times. The chain has TRBV20-1 and TRBJ2-7, with D unresolved. The CDR3 loop spans 11 amino acids. Germline V lookup: CDR1 DFQATT, CDR2 SNEGSKA (reference sequence). The germline V and J ends were trimmed by 0 bases and 2 bases, with 2 bases remaining between them. The CDR3 spells CSARDPYEQYF. The CDR3 region has the DNA TGCAGTGCTAGAGACCCCTACGAGCAGTACTTC.

The gene calls are TRBV28 and TRBJ2-7, with 7 bases identical to TRBD2. Germline CDR1 reads MDHEN; CDR2 reads SYDVKM. V dropped 2 bases and J dropped 4; count of bases not matched to a gene: 11. This CDR3 has 16 amino acids. The CDR3 here is CASSLAGGPGGYEQYF. CDR3 DNA sequence: TGTGCCAGCAGTTTAGCCGGAGGGCCCGGGGGGTACGAGCAGTACTTC.

The V and J genes are TRBV19 and TRBJ1-1, with D unresolved. V was cut by 1 base and J by 8 bases, with 5 bases left in between. Germline lookup yields CDR1 LNHDA and CDR2 SQIVND (reference sequence). The CDR3 is 11 residues long. CDR3 bases: TGTGCCAGTAGTATAGGAGAAGAAGCTTTCTTT. Encoded protein: CASSIGEEAFF.

At least ten counts were recorded for this clonotype. V and J are TRBV5-1 and TRBJ2-7; tentative D call: TRBD2 (6 bases). The germline V and J ends were trimmed by 4 bases and 6 bases, with 14 bases remaining between them. The CDR3 spans 13 residues. Germline assignment: CDR1 SGHRS and CDR2 YFSETQ. CDR3 DNA: TGCGCCAGCAGCGGCGGGACCTCTAGCGAGCAGTACTTC. It codes for CASSGGTSSEQYF.

This clonotype has a count of ten or more. The genes are TRBV20-1 and TRBJ2-7; TRBD1 matches at 8 bases. V was pared by 2 bases and J by 2 bases, with 5 bases of the junction left unmatched. The length of the CDR3 is 14 residues. CDR1 and CDR2 from the germline V gene are DFQATT and SNEGSKA (reference sequence). CDR3 in amino acids: CSARLDRAPYEQYF. The CDR3 region has the DNA TGCAGTGCTAGACTGGACAGGGCACCCTACGAGCAGTACTTC.

The table lists this clonotype with many counts. The chain employs TRBV12-3 or TRBV12-4 and TRBJ2-5; D not certain. This CDR3 comprises 11 residues. Trimming removed 6 bases from V and 3 bases from J, with 5 bases in between. The CDR3, as DNA: TGTGCCAGCAGCCCGGAAGAGACCCAGTACTTC. This gives the protein CASSPEETQYF.